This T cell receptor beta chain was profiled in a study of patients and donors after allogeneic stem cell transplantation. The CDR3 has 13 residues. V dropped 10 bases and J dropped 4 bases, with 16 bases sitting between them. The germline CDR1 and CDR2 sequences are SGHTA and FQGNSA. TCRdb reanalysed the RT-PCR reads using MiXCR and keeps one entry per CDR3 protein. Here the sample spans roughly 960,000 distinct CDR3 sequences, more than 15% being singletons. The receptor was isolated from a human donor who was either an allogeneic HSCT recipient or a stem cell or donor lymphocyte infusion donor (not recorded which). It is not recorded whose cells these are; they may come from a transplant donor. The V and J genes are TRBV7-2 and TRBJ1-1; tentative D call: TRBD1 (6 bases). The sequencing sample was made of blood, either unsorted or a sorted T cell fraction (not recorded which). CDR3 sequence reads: CATGGPKGTEAFF. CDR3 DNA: TGTGCCACCGGGGGGCCCAAGGGCACTGAAGCTTTCTTT. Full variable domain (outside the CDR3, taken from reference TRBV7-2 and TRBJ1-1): GAGVSQSPSNKVTEKGKDVELRCDPISGHTALYWYRQSLGQGLEFLIYFQGNSAPDKSGLPSDRFSAERTGGSVSTLTIQRTQQEDSAVYLCATGGPKGTEAFFGQGTRLTVV.